Shown below are 18 T cell receptor beta chains from a single sample sequenced in a study of T cells in Graves' hyperthyroidism and ophthalmopathy (dated by TCRdb to about 2019). Library preparation was by multiplex PCR. Sequencer: Illumina HiSeq 2000. TCR beta CDR3 regions were amplified from RNA transcripts. The TCR CDR3 was subjected to a first round of RT-PCR using the HTBI primer set and the Qiagen OneStep RT-PCR kit. The public reads were run again by TCRdb, first through fastp at Q25 and then through MiXCR, and only productive beta chains were kept. Every CDR3 protein is listed once, alongside the most common genes and DNA of its rows. A total of approximately 420,000 distinct CDR3 sequences appear in this sample, more than 13% of them only once. The ten biggest clones cover around a third of the sample. The sample consisted of blood. The origin of the receptors is a woman in her twenties or thirties with Graves' hyperthyroidism.

This clonotype was seen repeatedly, ten times or more. This chain uses TRBV28 with TRBJ2-3, with 16 bases matching TRBD2. The V gene end was trimmed by 2 bases and the J gene end by 4 bases; junction bases not matched to a gene: 3. The CDR3 length is 17 residues. Germline CDR1 MDHEN, CDR2 SYDVKM. The CDR3 region is CASSLPGLAGGPDTQYF. In DNA, the CDR3 is TGTGCCAGCAGTTTACCGGGACTAGCGGGAGGGCCAGATACGCAGTATTTT.

This clonotype has at least ten counts. This rearrangement joins TRBV24-1 to TRBJ2-2; TRBD2 aligns across 7 bases. The ends lost 5 bases at V and 2 bases at J; junction bases unmatched: 10. The germline CDR1 and CDR2 sequences are KGHDR and SFDVKD. The CDR3 is made up of 17 amino acids. The CDR3 is CATSGTSSPLNTGELFF. The CDR3, as DNA: TGTGCCACCAGTGGGACTAGTTCCCCCCTTAACACCGGGGAGCTGTTTTTT.

This clonotype occurred a few times. The V call is TRBV9, the J call TRBJ1-2; D uncertain. The germline V gene encodes CDR1 SGDLS and CDR2 YYNGEE. The CDR3 has 12 amino acids. The germline V and J ends were trimmed by 4 bases and 4 bases, with 8 bases remaining between them. This CDR3 is CASSKNSYGYTF. CDR3 nucleotides: TGTGCCAGCAGCAAAAACAGCTATGGCTACACCTTC.

This clonotype was found many times. The J gene is TRBJ1-4, the V gene TRBV3-1; the match to TRBD1 covers 7 bases. This CDR3 spans 13 amino acids. Germline loops: CDR1 LGHDT, CDR2 YNNKEL (reference sequence). V shed 8 bases and J 8 bases; nucleotides not matched to a gene: 8. As DNA, the CDR3 is TGTGCCAGCGGGGACAGCCGCCACGAAAAACTGTTTTTT. Amino acid sequence: CASGDSRHEKLFF.

Only a few counts were recorded for this clonotype. The rearrangement joins TRBV19 to TRBJ2-2; tentative D call: TRBD1 (5 bases). Germline CDR1 and CDR2: LNHDA and SQIVND (reference sequence). This CDR3 has 16 residues. Trimming removed 5 bases from V and 0 bases from J, with 13 bases in between. The CDR3 bases are TGTGCCAGTAGTTTAACAAGGGGATCGAACACCGGGGAGCTGTTTTTT. Translating gives CASSLTRGSNTGELFF.

This clonotype was seen ten or more times. The chain has TRBV20-1 and TRBJ2-2; D ambiguous. CDR3 length: 16 residues. In germline, CDR1 is DFQATT, CDR2 SNEGSKA (reference sequence). V was shortened by 1 base and J by 5 bases, with 17 bases between the two germline ends. The CDR3 bases are TGCAGTGCTAGAGCATCTGGAAATGCCTTGACCGGGGAGCTGTTTTTT. It yields the protein CSARASGNALTGELFF.

This clonotype has only a few counts. V gene TRBV28 combines with J gene TRBJ2-7, with TRBD1 as a possible D gene (6 bases). CDR3 size: 12 residues. The V end was cut by 5 bases, the J end by 6 bases, with 11 bases between. Germline V CDR1 and CDR2: MDHEN, SYDVKM. The CDR3 region has the DNA TGTGCCAGCAGTAGCTCAGGGGTCGAGCAGTACTTC. Encoded protein: CASSSSGVEQYF.

The chain couples TRBV19 to TRBJ2-7; 11 nucleotides agree with TRBD2. Losses at the gene ends were 9 bases for V and 0 bases for J; bases not matched to a gene: 4. CDR1 and CDR2 (germline): LNHDA, SQIVND (reference sequence). CDR3 length: 14 amino acids. The CDR3 sequence is CASQTSGDSYEQYF. The CDR3 DNA sequence: TGTGCCAGCCAGACTAGCGGGGACTCCTACGAGCAGTACTTC. The whole variable domain, remainder taken from reference TRBV19 and TRBJ2-7, is DGGITQSPKYLFRKEGQNVTLSCEQNLNHDAMYWYRQDPGQGLRLIYYSQIVNDFQKGDIAEGYSVSREKKESFPLTVTSAQKNPTAFYLCASQTSGDSYEQYFGPGTRLTVT.

The CDR3, as DNA: TGTGCCAGCAGTGAGGGCAGGGAAACAGATGAGCAGTTCTTC. Amino acid sequence: CASSEGRETDEQFF. The V gene is TRBV6-4, the J gene TRBJ2-1, with D tentatively TRBD1 (5 bases). The CDR3 totals 14 residues. The germline CDR1 and CDR2 sequences are MRHNA and SNTAGT. Deletions cut 3 bases from V and 8 bases from J, with 14 bases between.

This clonotype was seen only a few times. The CDR3 spells CASSLNEYYAGGRNEQFF. Here the CDR3 DNA reads TGCGCCAGCAGCTTGAATGAATATTATGCAGGGGGCAGAAATGAGCAGTTCTTC. The chain recombines TRBV5-1 with TRBJ2-1; 8 positions match TRBD1. Looked up from germline, CDR1 is SGHRS and CDR2 is YFSETQ. This CDR3 spans 18 amino acids. The V gene end was trimmed by 1 base and the J gene end by 7 bases; junction bases not matched to a gene: 16. Drawing the rest from reference TRBV5-1 and TRBJ2-1, the complete variable domain is KAGVTQTPRYLIKTRGQQVTLSCSPISGHRSVSWYQQTPGQGLQFLFEYFSETQRNKGNFPGRFSGRQFSNSRSEMNVSTLELGDSALYLCASSLNEYYAGGRNEQFFGPGTRLTVL.

This clonotype came up a few times. The chain joins TRBV7-9 to TRBJ2-2; either TRBD1 or TRBD2 may supply D (6 bases each). The CDR3 has 16 amino acids. The V gene's germline CDR1 is SEHNR and CDR2 FQNEAQ (reference sequence). V dropped 5 bases and J dropped 3 bases, with 16 bases sitting between them. The CDR3, as DNA: TGTGCCAGCAGCCTGGACCGGGGGCTGGACACCGGGGAGCTGTTTTTT. Amino acid sequence: CASSLDRGLDTGELFF.

This clonotype was seen a few times. The chain links TRBV20-1 to TRBJ2-1; weak D call: TRBD1 (5 bases). V was cut by 2 bases and J by 0 bases, with 11 bases left in between. The CDR3 totals 15 residues. Germline-derived CDR1 and CDR2 are DFQATT and SNEGSKA (reference sequence). The CDR3 DNA sequence: TGCAGTGCTAGACAGGGCGGCTACTCCTACAATGAGCAGTTCTTC. Protein: CSARQGGYSYNEQFF.

The CDR3 protein is CASSGTSGISYEQYF. CDR3 DNA: TGTGCCAGCAGCGGGACTAGCGGGATTTCATACGAGCAGTACTTC. The rearrangement links TRBV2 to TRBJ2-7; the match to TRBD2 covers 13 bases. The CDR3 is 15 residues long. The V gene end was trimmed by 6 bases and the J gene end by 4 bases; junction bases not matched to a gene: 6. The germline V gene has CDR1 SNHLY and CDR2 FYNNEI.

This clonotype was counted ten times or more. The chain uses TRBV20-1 and TRBJ2-7, with 16 bases aligning to TRBD2. The V gene end was trimmed by 0 bases and the J gene end by 2 bases; junction bases not matched to a gene: 7. Germline CDR1 reads DFQATT; CDR2 reads SNEGSKA (reference sequence). This CDR3 is built from 18 residues. In DNA, the CDR3 is TGCAGTGCTAGAGACACCGGGACTAGCGGGAGGGTAACCTACGAGCAGTACTTC. As protein: CSARDTGTSGRVTYEQYF.

The table lists this clonotype with many counts. The chain uses TRBV5-8 and TRBJ2-1, with 9 bases lining up with TRBD2. Trimming removed 4 bases from V and 0 bases from J; junction bases left unmatched: 14. This CDR3 comprises 19 residues. Germline loops: CDR1 SGHTS, CDR2 YDEGEE. The CDR3 nucleotides read TGTGCCAGCAGCCCGTCGCCGGGACTAGCCTCACGCTCCTACAATGAGCAGTTCTTC. Amino acid sequence: CASSPSPGLASRSYNEQFF.

The rearrangement joins TRBV7-9 to TRBJ2-3, with D tentatively TRBD2 (6 bases). Germline CDR1 is SEHNR and CDR2 is FQNEAQ (reference sequence). V dropped 1 base and J dropped 10 bases, with 15 bases sitting between them. The CDR3 is 14 residues long. This CDR3 reads CASSLGLVHMAQYF. CDR3 DNA sequence: TGTGCCAGCAGCTTAGGACTAGTTCACATGGCGCAGTATTTT.

This clonotype was found a few times. This chain uses TRBV15 with TRBJ2-4; the D gene is possibly TRBD1 (7 bases). The V gene lost 0 bases and the J gene lost 12 bases, with 18 bases spanning the gap. The CDR3 sequence is 15 residues long. The germline V gene has CDR1 LNHNV and CDR2 YYDKDF (reference sequence). CDR3 nucleotides: TGTGCCACCAGCAGAGAGAGGGCAGGGGGACTCGCTCAGTACTTC. This codes for CATSRERAGGLAQYF.

CDR3 residues: CASSLGQGAEKLFF. DNA of the CDR3: TGCGCCAGCAGCCTGGGACAGGGGGCTGAAAAACTGTTTTTT. This chain links TRBV5-1 with TRBJ1-4; 12 bases are a match to TRBD1. Losses at the gene ends were 4 bases for V and 7 bases for J; bases not matched to a gene: 2. CDR1 is SGHRS, CDR2 YFSETQ, per germline. CDR3 length equals 14 residues.